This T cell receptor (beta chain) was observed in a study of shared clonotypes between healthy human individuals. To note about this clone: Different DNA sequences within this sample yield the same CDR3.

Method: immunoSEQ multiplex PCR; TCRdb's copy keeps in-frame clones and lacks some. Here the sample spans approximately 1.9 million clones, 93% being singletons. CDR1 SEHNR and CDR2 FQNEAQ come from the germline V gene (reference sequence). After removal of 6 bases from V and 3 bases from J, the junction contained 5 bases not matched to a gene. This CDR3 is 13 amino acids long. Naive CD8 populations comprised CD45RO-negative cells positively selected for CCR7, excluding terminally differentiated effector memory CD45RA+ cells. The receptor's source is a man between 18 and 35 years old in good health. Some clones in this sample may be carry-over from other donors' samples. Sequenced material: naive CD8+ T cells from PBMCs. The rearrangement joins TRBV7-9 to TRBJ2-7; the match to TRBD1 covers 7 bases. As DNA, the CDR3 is TGTGCCAGCAGACGGGACAGCTACTACGAGCAGTACTTC. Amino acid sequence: CASRRDSYYEQYF.